The 17 T cell receptor beta chains reported below all come from one sample, sequenced in a study of T cell responses to AZD1222 COVID-19 vaccine. The data were produced by immunoSEQ multiplex PCR, yet TCRdb's version contains in-frame clones alone and is incomplete. Of some 150,000 clones listed, more than 85% are singletons. The source was peripheral blood, collected 28 days after the second AZD1222 dose. The receptors originated from an adult who received the AZD1222 COVID-19 vaccine.

This rearrangement joins TRBV24-1 to TRBJ2-7, with 11 bases that match TRBD1. The junction had 5 bases not matched to a gene; V was cut back by 9 bases and J by 2 bases. Germline V gene sequence: CDR1 KGHDR, CDR2 SFDVKD. The CDR3 sequence is 14 residues long. CDR3 in DNA: TGTGCCACCGCCGGGACAGGGGGTACCTACGAGCAGTACTTC. Residues: CATAGTGGTYEQYF.

The genes are TRBV4-1 and TRBJ2-1, with a possible D match to TRBD1 (5 bases). V was shortened by 4 bases and J by 6 bases, with 10 bases between the two germline ends. The CDR3 contains 13 residues. The germline gives CDR1 MGHRA, CDR2 YSYEKL. CDR3 sequence reads: CASSRAGANEQFF. The CDR3 region has the DNA TGCGCCAGCAGCCGCGCTGGGGCCAATGAGCAGTTCTTC.

This clone was observed a few times. The rearrangement links TRBV4-2 to TRBJ1-1; D remains unclear. V was pared by 1 base and J by 5 bases, with 11 bases between. This CDR3 spans 14 amino acids. Germline-derived CDR1 and CDR2 are LGHNA and YNFKEQ. DNA for the CDR3: TGTGCCAGCAGCCAAGCGGGAGTACAAACTGAAGCTTTCTTT. Its translation: CASSQAGVQTEAFF.

The chain couples TRBV6-5 to TRBJ1-2, with 10 bases lining up with TRBD1. Looked up from germline, CDR1 is MNHEY and CDR2 is SVGAGI. The J segment lost 4 bases and the V segment lost 4 bases, leaving 6 bases of the junction unmatched. The CDR3 is 15 residues long. The CDR3 bases are TGTGCCAGCAGTTCTCCGGACAGGGGGTTCTATGGCTACACCTTC. Amino acids: CASSSPDRGFYGYTF.

This sequence joins TRBV5-5 and TRBJ2-4, with D unclear. The CDR3 spans 12 residues. V lost 1 base and J 6 bases, leaving 5 bases between the germline ends. Germline V gene data show CDR1 as SGHKS and CDR2 as YYEKEE (reference sequence). DNA for the CDR3: TGTGCCAGCAGCTTGCCCAGAAACATTCAGTACTTC. Encoded protein: CASSLPRNIQYF. The full variable domain, rest sourced from reference TRBV5-5 and TRBJ2-4, is DAGVTQSPTHLIKTRGQQVTLRCSPISGHKSVSWYQQVLGQGPQFIFQYYEKEERGRGNFPDRFSARQFPNYSSELNVNALLLGDSALYLCASSLPRNIQYFGAGTRLSVL.

This rearrangement joins TRBV5-6 to TRBJ2-3; D is ambiguous. The germline V gene encodes CDR1 SGHDT and CDR2 YYEEEE. The CDR3 has 16 residues. Between the trimmed V and J ends, which lost 1 base and 3 bases, there was a span of 15 bases. Here the CDR3 DNA reads TGTGCCAGCAGCTTGATCCCGTTCGGTGGGACAGATACGCAGTATTTT. This codes for CASSLIPFGGTDTQYF.

The chain links TRBV19 to TRBJ1-2; D possibly corresponds to TRBD1 (5 bases). The V end was cut by 3 bases, the J end by 2 bases, with 7 bases between. Germline CDR1 LNHDA, CDR2 SQIVND (reference sequence). The CDR3 extends over 13 amino acids. The CDR3 sequence: CASSMGGNYGYTF. The DNA for the CDR3 is TGTGCCAGTAGTATGGGGGGAAACTATGGCTACACCTTC.

The V gene is TRBV14, the J gene TRBJ1-4; TRBD1 matches 9 bases. CDR3 length: 15 amino acids. Germline V gives CDR1 SGHDN, CDR2 FVKESK. J was trimmed by 8 bases and V by 2 bases; bases with no gene match: 6. CDR3 sequence (DNA): TGTGCCAGCAGCCAAAAAAGGGACAGGGTCGAAAAACTGTTTTTT. Protein sequence: CASSQKRDRVEKLFF.

V is TRBV5-1 and J is TRBJ1-6; no clear D. V was pared by 4 bases and J by 9 bases, with 14 bases between. The germline CDR1 and CDR2 sequences are SGHRS and YFSETQ. The CDR3 loop spans 14 amino acids. For the CDR3, the DNA is TGCGCCAGCAGCCCCCCGCGGAATGGTTCACCCCTCCACTTT. Protein product: CASSPPRNGSPLHF.

This chain uses TRBV6-5 with TRBJ2-1, with D possibly TRBD1 on 6 matching bases. This CDR3 spans 14 amino acids. CDR1 and CDR2 from the germline V gene are MNHEY and SVGAGI. The V gene lost 6 bases and the J gene lost 5 bases, with 14 bases spanning the gap. The CDR3 coding sequence is TGTGCCAGCAGATTAAACAGGGCCAACAATGAGCAGTTCTTC. Translation gives CASRLNRANNEQFF.

The chain uses TRBV30 and TRBJ1-1; tentatively, D is TRBD1 (6 bases). The CDR3 totals 17 residues. V was cut by 0 bases and J by 4 bases, with 21 bases left in between. Germline-derived CDR1 and CDR2 are GTSNPN and SVGIG (reference sequence). The CDR3 DNA reads as TGTGCCTGGAGTGTACCACGCCTGAGGGGGATGAGCACTGAAGCTTTCTTT. Translating gives CAWSVPRLRGMSTEAFF. The full variable domain, with the rest looked up from reference TRBV30 and TRBJ1-1, is SQTIHQWPATLVQPVGSPLSLECTVEGTSNPNLYWYRQAAGRGLQLLFYSVGIGQISSEVPQNLSASRPQDRQFILSSKKLLLSDSGFYLCAWSVPRLRGMSTEAFFGQGTRLTVV.

This rearrangement joins TRBV27 to TRBJ2-4; D might be TRBD2 (6 bases). This CDR3 region has 16 residues. V lost 4 bases to trimming and J lost 7 bases, with 20 bases between them. CDR1 is MNHEY, CDR2 SMNVEV, per germline (reference sequence). CDR3 loop: CASSSPQGGGSNIQYF. In DNA form, the CDR3 reads TGTGCCAGCAGTTCCCCCCAGGGAGGTGGGAGTAACATTCAGTACTTC.

In nucleotides, the CDR3 is TGCGCCAGCAAGACGGGGGACCCCCAAGAGACCCAGTACTTC. Its translation is CASKTGDPQETQYF. V gene TRBV5-1 combines with J gene TRBJ2-5; weak D call: TRBD2 (6 bases). The CDR3 is made up of 14 amino acids. From germline, CDR1 is SGHRS and CDR2 YFSETQ. Trimming shortened V by 6 bases and J by 1 base, and 13 bases separated the two germline ends. Variable domain in full (rest from reference TRBV5-1 and TRBJ2-5): KAGVTQTPRYLIKTRGQQVTLSCSPISGHRSVSWYQQTPGQGLQFLFEYFSETQRNKGNFPGRFSGRQFSNSRSEMNVSTLELGDSALYLCASKTGDPQETQYFGPGTRLLVL.

The chain links TRBV30 to TRBJ2-1; 7 nucleotides match TRBD1. Germline trimming cut 0 bases from V and 5 bases from J; bases unmatched to any gene: 7. The CDR3 is 15 residues long. Germline V CDR1 and CDR2: GTSNPN, SVGIG (reference sequence). CDR3 loop: CAWSVGRDSHNEQFF. The CDR3 nucleotides read TGTGCCTGGAGTGTCGGTCGGGACAGTCACAATGAGCAGTTCTTC.

This chain uses TRBV4-1 with TRBJ2-7; no clear D gene. This CDR3 comprises 13 residues. Between the trimmed V and J ends, which lost 0 bases and 3 bases, there was a span of 6 bases. In germline, CDR1 is MGHRA, CDR2 YSYEKL. The CDR3 reads CASSQDNLYEQYF. CDR3 DNA: TGCGCCAGCAGCCAAGATAATCTCTACGAGCAGTACTTC.

J is TRBJ2-2 and V is TRBV2; 7 bases match TRBD1. J lost 5 bases, V lost 9 bases, and 12 bases had no gene match. In germline, CDR1 is SNHLY, CDR2 FYNNEI. This CDR3 comprises 15 residues. The chain's CDR3 is CASLGQGGNTGELFF. The CDR3 DNA is TGTGCCAGTTTAGGGCAAGGGGGCAATACCGGGGAGCTGTTTTTT.

This rearrangement joins TRBV11-2 to TRBJ2-3; 9 bases are a match to TRBD2. Per the germline V gene, CDR1 is SGHAT and CDR2 is FQNNGV. J gave up 4 bases and V 3 bases, and 11 bases lay outside the gene matches. The CDR3 extends over 17 amino acids. CDR3 region: CASSFRGRAGPADTQYF. As DNA, the CDR3 is TGTGCCAGCAGCTTCCGCGGGAGGGCGGGACCCGCAGATACGCAGTATTTT. Full variable domain (outside the CDR3, taken from reference TRBV11-2 and TRBJ2-3): EAGVAQSPRYKIIEKRQSVAFWCNPISGHATLYWYQQILGQGPKLLIQFQNNGVVDDSQLPKDRFSAERLKGVDSTLKIQPAKLEDSAVYLCASSFRGRAGPADTQYFGPGTRLTVL.